This T cell receptor (beta chain) is from a study of response to subunit inactivated influenza vaccine. Study-wide findings and caveats: Only a handful of new T cells, the authors suggested, are recruited with each seasonal influenza vaccination.

TCRdb re-called the RT-PCR reads through MiXCR, storing one row per CDR3 protein. Among approximately 730,000 distinct CDR3 sequences, over 11% were seen once, and the ten largest hold roughly 6.4%. On this clonotype: Its antigen is not identified.

Losses at the gene ends were 5 bases for V and 7 bases for J; bases not matched to a gene: 10. The CDR3 runs 16 residues. Per germline, CDR1 SGHDN and CDR2 FVKESK. The specimen was PBMCs from blood, collected approximately 15 days before vaccination. The origin of this receptor is a man aged 45-65 years who received an inactivated influenza vaccine. The rearrangement links TRBV14 to TRBJ2-1, with 11 bases that match TRBD2. The CDR3 sequence: CASSRVAGGPRNEQFF. CDR3 DNA: TGTGCCAGCAGCAGGGTAGCGGGAGGGCCGCGGAATGAGCAGTTCTTC.